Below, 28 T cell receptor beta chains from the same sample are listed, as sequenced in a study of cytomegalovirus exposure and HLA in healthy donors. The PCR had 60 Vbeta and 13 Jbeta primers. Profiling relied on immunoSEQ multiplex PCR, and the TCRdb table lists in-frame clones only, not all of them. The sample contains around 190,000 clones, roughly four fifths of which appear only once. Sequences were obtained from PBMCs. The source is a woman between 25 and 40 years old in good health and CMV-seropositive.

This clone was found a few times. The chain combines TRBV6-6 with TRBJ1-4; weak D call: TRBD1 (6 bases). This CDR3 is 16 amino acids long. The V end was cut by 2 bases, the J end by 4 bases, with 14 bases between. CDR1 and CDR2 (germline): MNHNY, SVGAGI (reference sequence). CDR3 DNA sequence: TGTGCCAGCAGTTACCCTTCGGACAGTTTTAATGAAAAACTGTTTTTT. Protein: CASSYPSDSFNEKLFF.

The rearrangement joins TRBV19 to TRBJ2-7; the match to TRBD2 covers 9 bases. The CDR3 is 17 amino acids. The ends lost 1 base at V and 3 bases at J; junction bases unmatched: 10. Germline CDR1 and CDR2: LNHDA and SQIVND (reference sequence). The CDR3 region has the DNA TGTGCCAGTAGTATAGGGTGGAGTGGACTAGCGTTCTACGAGCAGTACTTC. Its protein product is CASSIGWSGLAFYEQYF.

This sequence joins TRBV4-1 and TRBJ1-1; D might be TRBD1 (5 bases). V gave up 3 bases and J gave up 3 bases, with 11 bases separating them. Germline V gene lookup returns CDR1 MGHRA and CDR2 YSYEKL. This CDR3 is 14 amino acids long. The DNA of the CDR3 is TGCGCCAGCAGCCAGCGGGACCTGCACACTGAAGCTTTCTTT. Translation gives CASSQRDLHTEAFF.

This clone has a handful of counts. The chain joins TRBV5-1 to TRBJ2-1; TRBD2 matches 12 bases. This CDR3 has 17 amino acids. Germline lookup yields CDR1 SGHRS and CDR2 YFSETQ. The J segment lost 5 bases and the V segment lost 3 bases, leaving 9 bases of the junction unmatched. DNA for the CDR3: TGCGCCAGCAGCTCATCCGGACTAGCGGGACGGGACAATGAGCAGTTCTTC. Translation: CASSSSGLAGRDNEQFF.

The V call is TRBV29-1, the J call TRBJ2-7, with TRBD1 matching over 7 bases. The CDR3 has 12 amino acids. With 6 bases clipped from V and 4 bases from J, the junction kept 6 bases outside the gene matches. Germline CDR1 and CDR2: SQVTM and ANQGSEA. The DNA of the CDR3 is TGCAGCGTGGTCGGGACAGTATACGAGCAGTACTTC. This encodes CSVVGTVYEQYF.

The CDR3 bases are TGTGCCAGCACCCGGGGGGGTCGCACCGGGGAGCTGTTTTTT. Its translation: CASTRGGRTGELFF. The chain links TRBV2 to TRBJ2-2, with 8 nucleotides matching TRBD2. CDR1 is SNHLY and CDR2 is FYNNEI in the germline V gene. V shed 7 bases and J 4 bases; nucleotides not matched to a gene: 5. This CDR3 comprises 14 residues. Using reference TRBV2 and TRBJ2-2 for the parts outside the CDR3, the full variable domain is EPEVTQTPSHQVTQMGQEVILRCVPISNHLYFYWYRQILGQKVEFLVSFYNNEISEKSEIFDDQFSVERPDGSNFTLKIRSTKLEDSAMYFCASTRGGRTGELFFGEGSRLTVL.

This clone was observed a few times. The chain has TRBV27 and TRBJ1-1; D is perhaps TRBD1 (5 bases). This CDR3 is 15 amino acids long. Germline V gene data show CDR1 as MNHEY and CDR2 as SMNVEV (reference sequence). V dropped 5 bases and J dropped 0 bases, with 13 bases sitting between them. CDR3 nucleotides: TGTGCCAGCAGTCCACTTGGGGGGTTGAACACTGAAGCTTTCTTT. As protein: CASSPLGGLNTEAFF.

The CDR3 nucleotides are TGCAGCGTTATCGGGGGTGAAGAGACCCAGTACTTC. Amino acid sequence: CSVIGGEETQYF. The chain links TRBV29-1 to TRBJ2-5; D perhaps matches TRBD2 (6 bases). Germline CDR1 reads SQVTM; CDR2 reads ANQGSEA. Trimming pared 5 bases from V and 3 bases from J, leaving 10 bases between. The CDR3 spans 12 residues. The variable domain in full, with the rest retrieved from reference TRBV29-1 and TRBJ2-5, is SAVISQKPSRDICQRGTSLTIQCQVDSQVTMMFWYRQQPGQSLTLIATANQGSEATYESGFVIDKFPISRPNLTFSTLTVSNMSPEDSSIYLCSVIGGEETQYFGPGTRLLVL.

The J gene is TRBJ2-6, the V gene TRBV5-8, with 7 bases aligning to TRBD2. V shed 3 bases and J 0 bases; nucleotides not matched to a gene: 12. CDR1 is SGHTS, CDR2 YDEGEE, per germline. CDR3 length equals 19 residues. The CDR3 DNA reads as TGTGCCAGCAGCTCCCTTACTAGCGAAGTAATCTCTGGGGCCAACGTCCTGACTTTC. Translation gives CASSSLTSEVISGANVLTF. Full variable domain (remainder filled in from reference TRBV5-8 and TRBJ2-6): EAGVTQSPTHLIKTRGQQATLRCSPISGHTSVYWYQQALGLGLQFLLWYDEGEERNRGNFPPRFSGRQFPNYSSELNVNALELEDSALYLCASSSLTSEVISGANVLTFGAGSRLTVL.

The DNA for the CDR3 is TGTGCCAGCAGCCTTAGAAGCGGGACTAGCGGACTCTACGAGCAGTACTTC. This sequence encodes CASSLRSGTSGLYEQYF. The chain is built from TRBV7-2 and TRBJ2-7, with 11 bases aligning to TRBD2. V trimming: 5 bases; J trimming: 3 bases; junction bases outside the gene matches: 12. Germline assignment: CDR1 SGHTA and CDR2 FQGNSA. CDR3 length: 17 amino acids.

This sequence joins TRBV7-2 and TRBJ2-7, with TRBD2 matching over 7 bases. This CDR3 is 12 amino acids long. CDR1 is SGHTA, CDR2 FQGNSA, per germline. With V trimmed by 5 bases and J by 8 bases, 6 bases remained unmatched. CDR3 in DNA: TGTGCCAGCAGCCGGGAGGAGGGAAAGCAGTACTTC. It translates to CASSREEGKQYF.

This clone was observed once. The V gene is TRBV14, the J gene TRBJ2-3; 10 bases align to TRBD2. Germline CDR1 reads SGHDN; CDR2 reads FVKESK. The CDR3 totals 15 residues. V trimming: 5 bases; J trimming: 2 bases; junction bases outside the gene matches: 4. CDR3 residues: CASSLTSGVTDTQYF. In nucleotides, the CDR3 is TGTGCCAGCAGCTTAACTAGCGGGGTCACAGATACGCAGTATTTT.

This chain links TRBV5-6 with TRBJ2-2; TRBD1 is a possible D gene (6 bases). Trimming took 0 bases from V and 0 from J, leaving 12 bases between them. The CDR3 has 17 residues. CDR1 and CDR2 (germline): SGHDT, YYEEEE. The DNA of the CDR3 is TGTGCCAGCAGCTTGGGCAGGGGCAAAGCGAACACCGGGGAGCTGTTTTTT. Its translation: CASSLGRGKANTGELFF.

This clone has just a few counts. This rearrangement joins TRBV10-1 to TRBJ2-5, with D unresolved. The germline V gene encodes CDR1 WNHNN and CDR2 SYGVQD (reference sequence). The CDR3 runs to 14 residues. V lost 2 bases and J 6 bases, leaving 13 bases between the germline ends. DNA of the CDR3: TGCGCCAGCAGTGAGAGACTTGCGCGGCAGACCCAGTACTTC. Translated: CASSERLARQTQYF.

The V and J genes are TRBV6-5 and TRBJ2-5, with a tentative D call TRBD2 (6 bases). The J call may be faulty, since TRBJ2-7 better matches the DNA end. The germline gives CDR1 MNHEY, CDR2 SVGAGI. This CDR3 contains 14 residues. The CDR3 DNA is TGTGCCAGCAGTCTACGGGAGTATTCCTACGAGCAGTACTTC. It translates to CASSLREYSYEQYF.

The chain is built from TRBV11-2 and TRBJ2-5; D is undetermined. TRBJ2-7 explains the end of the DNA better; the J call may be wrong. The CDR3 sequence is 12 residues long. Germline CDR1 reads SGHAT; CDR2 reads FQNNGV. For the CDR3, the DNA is TGTGCCAGCAGCCCCCTTTCCTACGAGCAGTACTTC. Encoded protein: CASSPLSYEQYF.

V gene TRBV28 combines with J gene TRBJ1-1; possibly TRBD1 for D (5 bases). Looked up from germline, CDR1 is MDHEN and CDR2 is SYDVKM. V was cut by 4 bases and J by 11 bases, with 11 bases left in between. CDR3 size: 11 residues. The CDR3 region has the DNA TGTGCCAGCAGTTCCACAGGAGGGGCTTTCTTT. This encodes CASSSTGGAFF.

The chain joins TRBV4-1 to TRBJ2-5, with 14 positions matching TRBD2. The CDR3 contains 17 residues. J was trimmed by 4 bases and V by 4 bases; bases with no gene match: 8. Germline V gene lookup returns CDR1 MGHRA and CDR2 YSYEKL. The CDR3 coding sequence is TGCGCCAGCAGCCCGAACTCTGGGACTAGCGGGAGAGAGACCCAGTACTTC. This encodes CASSPNSGTSGRETQYF.

In nucleotides, the CDR3 is TGTGCCAGCAGGTCTCCTGATACAAGAGAGACCCAGTACTTC. It codes for CASRSPDTRETQYF. V is TRBV2 and J is TRBJ2-5; no clear D gene. From germline, CDR1 is SNHLY and CDR2 FYNNEI. Trimming pared 6 bases from V and 4 bases from J, leaving 15 bases between. CDR3 length: 14 residues.

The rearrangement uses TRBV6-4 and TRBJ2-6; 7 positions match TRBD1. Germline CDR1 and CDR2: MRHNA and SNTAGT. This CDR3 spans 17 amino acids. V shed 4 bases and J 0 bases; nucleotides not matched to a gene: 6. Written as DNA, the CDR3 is TGTGCCAGCAGTGGCAGGGACAGCATCTCTGGGGCCAACGTCCTGACTTTC. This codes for CASSGRDSISGANVLTF.

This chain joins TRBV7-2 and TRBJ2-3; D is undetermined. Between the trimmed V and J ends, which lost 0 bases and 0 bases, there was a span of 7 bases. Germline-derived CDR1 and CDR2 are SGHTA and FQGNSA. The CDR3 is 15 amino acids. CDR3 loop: CASSLAPGSTDTQYF. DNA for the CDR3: TGTGCCAGCAGCTTAGCCCCCGGGAGCACAGATACGCAGTATTTT. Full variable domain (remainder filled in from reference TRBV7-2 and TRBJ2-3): GAGVSQSPSNKVTEKGKDVELRCDPISGHTALYWYRQSLGQGLEFLIYFQGNSAPDKSGLPSDRFSAERTGGSVSTLTIQRTQQEDSAVYLCASSLAPGSTDTQYFGPGTRLTVL.

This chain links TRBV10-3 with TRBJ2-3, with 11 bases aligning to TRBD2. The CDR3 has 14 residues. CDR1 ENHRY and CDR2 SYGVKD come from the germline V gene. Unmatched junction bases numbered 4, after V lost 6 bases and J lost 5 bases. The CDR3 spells CAISLAGGRDTQYF. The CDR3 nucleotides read TGTGCCATCAGCCTAGCGGGAGGCAGAGATACGCAGTATTTT.

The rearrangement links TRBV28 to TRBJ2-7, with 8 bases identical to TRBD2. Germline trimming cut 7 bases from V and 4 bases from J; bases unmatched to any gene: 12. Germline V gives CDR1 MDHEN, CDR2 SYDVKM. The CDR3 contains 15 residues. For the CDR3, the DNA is TGTGCCAGCAACCAACTCGGGGGCGGGGGGTACGAGCAGTACTTC. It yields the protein CASNQLGGGGYEQYF.

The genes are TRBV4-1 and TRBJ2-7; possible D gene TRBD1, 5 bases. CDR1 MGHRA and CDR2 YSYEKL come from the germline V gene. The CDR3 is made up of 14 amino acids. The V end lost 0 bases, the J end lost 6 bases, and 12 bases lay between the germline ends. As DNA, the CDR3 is TGCGCCAGCAGCCAAGAGGTCAGGGCCGGCGAGCAGTACTTC. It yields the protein CASSQEVRAGEQYF.

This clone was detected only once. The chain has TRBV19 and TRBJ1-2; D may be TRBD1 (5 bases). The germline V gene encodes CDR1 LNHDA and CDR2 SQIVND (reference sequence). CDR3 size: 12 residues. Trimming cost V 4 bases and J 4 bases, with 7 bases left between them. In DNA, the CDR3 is TGTGCCAGTAGTACCCAGGGCTATGGCTACACCTTC. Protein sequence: CASSTQGYGYTF.

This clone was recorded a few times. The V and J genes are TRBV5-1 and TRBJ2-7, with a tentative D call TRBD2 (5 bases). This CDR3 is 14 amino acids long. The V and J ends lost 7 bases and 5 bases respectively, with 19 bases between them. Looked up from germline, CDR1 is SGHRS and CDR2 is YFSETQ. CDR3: CASSDLQRADEQYF. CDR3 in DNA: TGCGCCAGCTCCGACCTGCAACGAGCGGACGAGCAGTACTTC.

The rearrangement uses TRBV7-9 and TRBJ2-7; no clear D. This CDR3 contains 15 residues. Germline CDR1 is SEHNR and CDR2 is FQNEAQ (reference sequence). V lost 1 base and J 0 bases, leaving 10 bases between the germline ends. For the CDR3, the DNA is TGTGCCAGCAGCTTAGTGGGCTTGAGCTCCTACGAGCAGTACTTC. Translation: CASSLVGLSSYEQYF.

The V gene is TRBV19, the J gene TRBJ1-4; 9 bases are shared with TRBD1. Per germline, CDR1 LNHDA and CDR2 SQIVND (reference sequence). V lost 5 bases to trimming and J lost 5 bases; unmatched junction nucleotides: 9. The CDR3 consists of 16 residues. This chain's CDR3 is CASSPQTGTGNEKLFF. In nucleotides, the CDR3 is TGTGCCAGTAGTCCACAGACCGGGACAGGGAATGAAAAACTGTTTTTT.